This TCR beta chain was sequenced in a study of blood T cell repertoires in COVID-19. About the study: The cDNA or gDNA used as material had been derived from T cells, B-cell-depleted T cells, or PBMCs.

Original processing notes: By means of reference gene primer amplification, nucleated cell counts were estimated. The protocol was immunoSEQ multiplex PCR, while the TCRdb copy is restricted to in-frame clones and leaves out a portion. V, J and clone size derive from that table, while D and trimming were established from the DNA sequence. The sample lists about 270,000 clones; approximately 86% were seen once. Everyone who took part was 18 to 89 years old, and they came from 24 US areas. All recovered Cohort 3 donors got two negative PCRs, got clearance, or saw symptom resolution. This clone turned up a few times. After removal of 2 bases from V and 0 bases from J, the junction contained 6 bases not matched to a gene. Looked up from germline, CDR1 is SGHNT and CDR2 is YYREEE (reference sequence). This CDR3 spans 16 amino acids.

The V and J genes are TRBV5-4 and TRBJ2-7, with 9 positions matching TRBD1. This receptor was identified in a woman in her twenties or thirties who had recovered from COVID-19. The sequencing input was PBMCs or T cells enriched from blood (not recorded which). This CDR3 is CASSFGPGQGSYEQYF. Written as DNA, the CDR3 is TGTGCCAGCAGCTTTGGTCCGGGACAGGGCTCCTACGAGCAGTACTTC.